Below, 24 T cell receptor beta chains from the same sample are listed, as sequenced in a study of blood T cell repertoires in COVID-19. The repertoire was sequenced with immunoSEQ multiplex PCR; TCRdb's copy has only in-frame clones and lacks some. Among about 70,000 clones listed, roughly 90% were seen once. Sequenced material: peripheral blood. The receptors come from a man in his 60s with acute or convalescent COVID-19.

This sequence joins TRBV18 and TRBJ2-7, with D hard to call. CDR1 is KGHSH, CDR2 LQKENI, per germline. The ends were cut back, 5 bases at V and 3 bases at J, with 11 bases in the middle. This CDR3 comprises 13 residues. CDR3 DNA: TGTGCCAGCTCATCTAGGAATGGCTACGAGCAGTACTTC. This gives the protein CASSSRNGYEQYF.

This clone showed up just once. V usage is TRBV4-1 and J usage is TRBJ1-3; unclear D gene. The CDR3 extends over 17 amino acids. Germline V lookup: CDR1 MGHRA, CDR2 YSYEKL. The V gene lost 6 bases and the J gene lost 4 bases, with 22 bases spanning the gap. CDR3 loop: CASRPGPGSGRGNTIYF. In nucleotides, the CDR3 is TGCGCCAGCAGACCCGGGCCCGGGAGCGGCCGGGGAAACACCATATATTTT.

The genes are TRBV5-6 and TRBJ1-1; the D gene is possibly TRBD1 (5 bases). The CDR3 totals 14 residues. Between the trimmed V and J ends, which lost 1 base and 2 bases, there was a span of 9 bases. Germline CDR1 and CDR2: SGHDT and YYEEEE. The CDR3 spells CASSLRGGNTEAFF. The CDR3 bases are TGTGCCAGCAGCTTGAGGGGTGGAAACACTGAAGCTTTCTTT.

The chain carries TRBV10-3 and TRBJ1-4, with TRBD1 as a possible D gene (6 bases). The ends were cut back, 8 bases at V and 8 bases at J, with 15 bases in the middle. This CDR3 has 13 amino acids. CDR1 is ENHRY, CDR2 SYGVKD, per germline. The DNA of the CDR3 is TGTGCCATCGGAGAGGGGGTCGGAGAAAAACTGTTTTTT. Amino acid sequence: CAIGEGVGEKLFF.

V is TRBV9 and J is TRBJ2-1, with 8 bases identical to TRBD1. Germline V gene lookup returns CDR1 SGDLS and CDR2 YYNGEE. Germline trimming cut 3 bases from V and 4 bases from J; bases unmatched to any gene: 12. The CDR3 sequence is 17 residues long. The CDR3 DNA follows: TGTGCCAGCAGCGGGTCACCCGGGACAGGAGGATACAATGAGCAGTTCTTC. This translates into CASSGSPGTGGYNEQFF. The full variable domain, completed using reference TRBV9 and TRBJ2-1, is DSGVTQTPKHLITATGQRVTLRCSPRSGDLSVYWYQQSLDQGLQFLIQYYNGEERAKGNILERFSAQQFPDLHSELNLSSLELGDSALYFCASSGSPGTGGYNEQFFGPGTRLTVL.

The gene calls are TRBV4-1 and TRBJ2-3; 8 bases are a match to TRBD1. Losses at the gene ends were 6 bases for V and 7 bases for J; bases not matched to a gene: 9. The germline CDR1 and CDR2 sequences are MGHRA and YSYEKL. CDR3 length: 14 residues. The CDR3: CASRTGGIRNTQYF. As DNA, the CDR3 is TGCGCCAGCAGAACAGGGGGTATACGAAATACGCAGTATTTT.

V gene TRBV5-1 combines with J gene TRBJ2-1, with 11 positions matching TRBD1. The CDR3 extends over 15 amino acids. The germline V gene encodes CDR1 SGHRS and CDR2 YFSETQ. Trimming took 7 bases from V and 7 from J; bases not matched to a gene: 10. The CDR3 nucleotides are TGCGCCAGCTACCCCGGGACAGGGGGGTATAATGAGCAGTTCTTC. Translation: CASYPGTGGYNEQFF.

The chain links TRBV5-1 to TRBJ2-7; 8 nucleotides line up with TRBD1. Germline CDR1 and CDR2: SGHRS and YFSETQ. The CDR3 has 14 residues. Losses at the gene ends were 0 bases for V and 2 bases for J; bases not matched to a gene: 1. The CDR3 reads CASSLGTGPYEQYF. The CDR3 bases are TGCGCCAGCAGCTTGGGGACAGGGCCCTACGAGCAGTACTTC. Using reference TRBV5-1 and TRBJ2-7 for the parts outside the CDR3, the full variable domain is KAGVTQTPRYLIKTRGQQVTLSCSPISGHRSVSWYQQTPGQGLQFLFEYFSETQRNKGNFPGRFSGRQFSNSRSEMNVSTLELGDSALYLCASSLGTGPYEQYFGPGTRLTVT.

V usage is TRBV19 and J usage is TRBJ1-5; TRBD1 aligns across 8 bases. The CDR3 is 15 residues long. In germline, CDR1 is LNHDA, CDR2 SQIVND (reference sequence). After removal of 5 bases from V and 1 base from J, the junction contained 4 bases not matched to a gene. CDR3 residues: CASSGQGVSNQPQHF. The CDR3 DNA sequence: TGTGCCAGTAGTGGACAGGGAGTAAGCAATCAGCCCCAGCATTTT.

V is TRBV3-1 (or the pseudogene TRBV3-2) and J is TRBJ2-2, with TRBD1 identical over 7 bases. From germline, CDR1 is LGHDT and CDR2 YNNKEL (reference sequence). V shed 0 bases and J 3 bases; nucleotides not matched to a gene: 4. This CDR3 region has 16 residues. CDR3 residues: CASSQDGQGDTGELFF. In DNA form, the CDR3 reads TGTGCCAGCAGCCAAGATGGCCAGGGGGACACCGGGGAGCTGTTTTTT.

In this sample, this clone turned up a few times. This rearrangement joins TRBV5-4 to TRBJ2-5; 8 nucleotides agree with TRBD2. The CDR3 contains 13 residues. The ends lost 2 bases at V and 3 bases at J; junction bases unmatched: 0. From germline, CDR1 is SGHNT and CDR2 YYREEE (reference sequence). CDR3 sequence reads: CASSFGGEETQYF. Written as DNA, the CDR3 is TGTGCCAGCAGCTTCGGGGGGGAAGAGACCCAGTACTTC.

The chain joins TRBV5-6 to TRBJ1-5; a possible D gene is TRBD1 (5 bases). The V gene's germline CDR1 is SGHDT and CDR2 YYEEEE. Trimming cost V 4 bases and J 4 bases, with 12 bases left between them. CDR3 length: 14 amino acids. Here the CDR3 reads CASSTRVLNQPQHF. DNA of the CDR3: TGTGCCAGCAGCACCAGGGTCCTGAATCAGCCCCAGCATTTT.

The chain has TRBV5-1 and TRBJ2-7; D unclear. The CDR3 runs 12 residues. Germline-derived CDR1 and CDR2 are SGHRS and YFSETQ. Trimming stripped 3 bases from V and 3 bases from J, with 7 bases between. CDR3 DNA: TGCGCCAGCAGCTCCAACAGCTACGAGCAGTACTTC. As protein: CASSSNSYEQYF.

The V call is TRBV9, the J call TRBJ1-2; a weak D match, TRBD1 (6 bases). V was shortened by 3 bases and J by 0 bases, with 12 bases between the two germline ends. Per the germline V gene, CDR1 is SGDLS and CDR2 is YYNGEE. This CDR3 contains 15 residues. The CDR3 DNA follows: TGTGCCAGCAGCGACGACAGGCGACCTAACTATGGCTACACCTTC. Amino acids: CASSDDRRPNYGYTF. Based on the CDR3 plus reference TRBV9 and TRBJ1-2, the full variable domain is DSGVTQTPKHLITATGQRVTLRCSPRSGDLSVYWYQQSLDQGLQFLIQYYNGEERAKGNILERFSAQQFPDLHSELNLSSLELGDSALYFCASSDDRRPNYGYTFGSGTRLTVV.

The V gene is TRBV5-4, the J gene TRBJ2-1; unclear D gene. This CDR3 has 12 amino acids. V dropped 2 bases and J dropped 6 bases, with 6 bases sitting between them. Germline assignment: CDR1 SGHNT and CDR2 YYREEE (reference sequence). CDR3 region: CASSFPGNEQFF. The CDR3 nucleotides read TGTGCCAGCAGCTTTCCAGGCAATGAGCAGTTCTTC.

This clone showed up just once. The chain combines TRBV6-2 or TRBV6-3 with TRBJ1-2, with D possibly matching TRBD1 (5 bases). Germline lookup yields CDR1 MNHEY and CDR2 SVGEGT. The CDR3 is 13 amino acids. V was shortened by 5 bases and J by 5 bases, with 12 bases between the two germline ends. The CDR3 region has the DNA TGTGCCAGCAGTATTCAGGGTTCTTATGGCTACACCTTC. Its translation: CASSIQGSYGYTF.

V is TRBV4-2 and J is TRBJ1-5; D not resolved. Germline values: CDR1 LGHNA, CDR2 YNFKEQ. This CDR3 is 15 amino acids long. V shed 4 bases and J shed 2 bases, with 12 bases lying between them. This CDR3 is CASSPGGEGNQPQHF. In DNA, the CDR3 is TGTGCCAGCAGCCCCGGTGGGGAGGGCAATCAGCCCCAGCATTTT.

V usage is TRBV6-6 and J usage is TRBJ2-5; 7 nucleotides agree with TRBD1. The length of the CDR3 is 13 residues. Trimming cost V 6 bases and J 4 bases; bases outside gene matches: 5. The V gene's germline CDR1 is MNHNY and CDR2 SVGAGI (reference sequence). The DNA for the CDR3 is TGTGCCAGCAGGTACAGGGGCCTAGAGACCCAGTACTTC. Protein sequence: CASRYRGLETQYF.

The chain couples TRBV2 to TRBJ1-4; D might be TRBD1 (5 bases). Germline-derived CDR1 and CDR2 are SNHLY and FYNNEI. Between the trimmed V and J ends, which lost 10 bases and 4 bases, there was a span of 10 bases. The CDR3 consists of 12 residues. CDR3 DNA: TGTGCCATAACAGGATTTAATGAAAAACTGTTTTTT. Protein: CAITGFNEKLFF.

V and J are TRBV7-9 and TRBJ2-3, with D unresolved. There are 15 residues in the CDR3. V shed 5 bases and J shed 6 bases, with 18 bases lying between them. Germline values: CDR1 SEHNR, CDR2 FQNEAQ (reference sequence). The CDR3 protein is CASSPGNPPTDTQYF. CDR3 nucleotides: TGTGCCAGCAGCCCAGGCAACCCGCCAACTGATACGCAGTATTTT.

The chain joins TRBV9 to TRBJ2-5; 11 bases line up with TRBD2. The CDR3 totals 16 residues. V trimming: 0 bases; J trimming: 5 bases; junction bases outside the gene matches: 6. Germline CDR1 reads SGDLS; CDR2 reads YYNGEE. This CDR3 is CASSVGLAGLRETQYF. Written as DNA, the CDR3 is TGTGCCAGCAGCGTAGGACTAGCGGGGCTTCGGGAGACCCAGTACTTC.

The CDR3 DNA reads as TGTGCCAGCAGTTCCCCGGGACAGCGTAACTATGGCTACACCTTC. The encoded protein is CASSSPGQRNYGYTF. The genes are TRBV6-6 and TRBJ1-2; TRBD1 matches 7 bases. The germline V gene encodes CDR1 MNHNY and CDR2 SVGAGI (reference sequence). The CDR3 loop spans 15 amino acids. The trim removed 4 bases at V and 1 base at J, leaving 6 bases unmatched.

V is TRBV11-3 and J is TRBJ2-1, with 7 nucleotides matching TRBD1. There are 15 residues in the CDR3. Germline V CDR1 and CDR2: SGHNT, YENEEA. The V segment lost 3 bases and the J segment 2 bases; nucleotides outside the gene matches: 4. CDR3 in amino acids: CASSFTGVTYNEQFF. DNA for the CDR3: TGTGCCAGCAGCTTCACAGGGGTGACCTACAATGAGCAGTTCTTC.

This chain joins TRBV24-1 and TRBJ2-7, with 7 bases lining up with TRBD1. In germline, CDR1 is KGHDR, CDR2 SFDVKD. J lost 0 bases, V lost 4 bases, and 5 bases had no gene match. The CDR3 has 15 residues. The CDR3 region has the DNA TGTGCCACCAGTGACCGACAGGGAAGCTCCTACGAGCAGTACTTC. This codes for CATSDRQGSSYEQYF.